The present TCR beta chain was sequenced within a study of chemoradiotherapy in HPV16-positive cancers. The CDR3 is made up of 16 amino acids. Per germline, CDR1 SEHNR and CDR2 FQNEAQ (reference sequence). The V gene lost 0 bases and the J gene lost 4 bases, with 15 bases spanning the gap. Produced via immunoSEQ multiplex PCR; TCRdb's table is partial and in-frame only. The sample shows about 7,000 clones, about 74% of them seen only once. This sample comprised tumor tissue, obtained from a patient who underwent chemoradiotherapy. This receptor was taken from a human donor with HPV-associated anogenital cancer. The rearrangement joins TRBV7-9 to TRBJ1-2; no clear D. In DNA, the CDR3 is TGTGCCAGCAGCTTAGCGTACACCCGGGCTGGCTATGGCTACACCTTC. This encodes CASSLAYTRAGYGYTF. Together with reference TRBV7-9 and TRBJ1-2, the CDR3 gives the full variable domain: DTGVSQNPRHKITKRGQNVTFRCDPISEHNRLYWYRQTLGQGPEFLTYFQNEAQLEKSRLLSDRFSAERPKGSFSTLEIQRTEQGDSAMYLCASSLAYTRAGYGYTFGSGTRLTVV.